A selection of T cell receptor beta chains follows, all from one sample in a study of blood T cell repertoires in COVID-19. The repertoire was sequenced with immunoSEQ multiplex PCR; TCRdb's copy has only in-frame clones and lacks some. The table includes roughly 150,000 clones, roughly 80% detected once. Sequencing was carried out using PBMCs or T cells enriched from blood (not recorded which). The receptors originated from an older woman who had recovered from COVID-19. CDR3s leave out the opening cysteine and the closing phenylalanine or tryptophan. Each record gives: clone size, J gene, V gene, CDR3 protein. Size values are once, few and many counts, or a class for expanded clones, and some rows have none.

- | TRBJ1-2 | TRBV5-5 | ASSLTGQPGYGYT
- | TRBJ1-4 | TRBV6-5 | ASTYRGTVNEKLF
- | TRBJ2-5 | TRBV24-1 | ATSDSGGAGAQETQY
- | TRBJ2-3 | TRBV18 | ASSPTSTDTQY
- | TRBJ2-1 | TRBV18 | ASSPPDQAGSGNEQF
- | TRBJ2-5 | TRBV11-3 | ASSPGTSYQETQY
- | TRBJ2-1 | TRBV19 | ASSIVRDRAQEQF
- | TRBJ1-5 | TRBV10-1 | ASSVEGRQMKGSWDQPQH
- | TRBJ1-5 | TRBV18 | ASSEQHNQPQH
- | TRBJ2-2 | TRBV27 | ASSPGGSQNTGELF
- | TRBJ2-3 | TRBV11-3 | ASSSQRSGDTQY
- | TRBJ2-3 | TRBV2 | ARKEVGRGNTQY
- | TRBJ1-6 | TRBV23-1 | ASSLSGQILSSYNSPLH
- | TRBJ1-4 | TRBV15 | ATSRPRGLNEKLF
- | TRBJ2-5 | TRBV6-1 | ASSDRDRGQETQY
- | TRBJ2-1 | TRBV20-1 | SARGLRGQF
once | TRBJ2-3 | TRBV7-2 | ASSLVLAGGLTDTQY
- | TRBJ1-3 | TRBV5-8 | ASSYTVEN
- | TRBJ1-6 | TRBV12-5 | ASGLVNRGTYNSPLH
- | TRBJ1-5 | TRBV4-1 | ASSQGPPANQPQH
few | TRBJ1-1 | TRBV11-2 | ASSPLQGVNTEAF
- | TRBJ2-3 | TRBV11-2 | ASSLARDTQY
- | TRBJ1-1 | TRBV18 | ASSPPSLNTEAF
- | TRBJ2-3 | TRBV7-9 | ASSPRLAGATDTQY
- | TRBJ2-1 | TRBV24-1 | ATSDFSVGGSNEQF
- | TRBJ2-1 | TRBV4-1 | ASSHPGNEQF
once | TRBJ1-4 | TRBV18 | ASSLQTGTGNEKLF
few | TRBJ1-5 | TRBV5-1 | ASSIPGGFNQPQH
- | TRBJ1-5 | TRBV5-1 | ASSLGGGNQPQH
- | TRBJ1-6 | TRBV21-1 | ASSHRVGQRISPLH
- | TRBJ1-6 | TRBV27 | ASSLSANSPLH
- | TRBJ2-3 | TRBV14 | ASSQDRGSTDTQY
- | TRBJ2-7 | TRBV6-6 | ASSSSGGGEYEQY
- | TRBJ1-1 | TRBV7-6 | ASSSSGPVAEAF
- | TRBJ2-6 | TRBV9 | ASTRSQTEDTSGANVLT
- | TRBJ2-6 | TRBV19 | ASSGIRSGTGANVLT
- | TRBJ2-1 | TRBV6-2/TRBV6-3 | ASSYQYNEQF
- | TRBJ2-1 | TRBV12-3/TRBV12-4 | ASRETPEQF
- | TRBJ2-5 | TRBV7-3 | ASSSQGTAQETQY
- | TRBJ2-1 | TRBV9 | ASSLRGGYNEQF
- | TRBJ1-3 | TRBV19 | ASSADRVSGNTIY
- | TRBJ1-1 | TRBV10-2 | ASSGQQGAAAF
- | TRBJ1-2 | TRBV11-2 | ASSLVSGQLKIVYGYT
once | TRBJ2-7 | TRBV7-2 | ASSLEPSGAYEQY
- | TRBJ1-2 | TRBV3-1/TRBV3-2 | ASSQVSGDGYT
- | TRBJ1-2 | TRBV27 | ASSSSAGGGYGYT
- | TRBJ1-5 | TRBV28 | ASSLFRQGASNQPQH
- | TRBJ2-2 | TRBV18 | ASSPTSSGGPNTGELF
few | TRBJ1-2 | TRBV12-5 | ASGLVWGQTNYGYT
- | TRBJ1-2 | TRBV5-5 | ASSWGQGTGGYT
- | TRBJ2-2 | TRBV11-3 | ASSLGGETGELF
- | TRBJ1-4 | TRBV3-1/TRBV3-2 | ASSPGFEKLF
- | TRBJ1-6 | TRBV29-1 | RVGDRLNSPLH
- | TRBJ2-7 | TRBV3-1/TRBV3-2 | ASRGGMEQY
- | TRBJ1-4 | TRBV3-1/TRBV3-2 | ASSQGFGGATNEKLF
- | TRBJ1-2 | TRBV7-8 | ASSLVGYGKYGYT
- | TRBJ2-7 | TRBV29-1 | SVGTGYEQY
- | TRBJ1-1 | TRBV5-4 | ASSPSDMLNTEAF
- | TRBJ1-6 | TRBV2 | ASRTAGLNSPLH
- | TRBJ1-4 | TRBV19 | ASIQGGKLF